This is a list of T cell receptor beta chains from one sample in a study of blood T cell repertoires in COVID-19. Sequenced by immunoSEQ multiplex PCR; TCRdb stores in-frame clones only, minus some. The data hold around 150,000 clones, with 60% to 85% observed a single time. The sample was peripheral blood. The receptor source for this set is a man in his fifties or sixties with acute or convalescent COVID-19. CDR3s include the opening cysteine and the closing phenylalanine or tryptophan. Fields, in order: clone size, J gene, V gene, D gene, CDR3 protein, CDR3 DNA. The D gene is left open where the match is weak. Only part of the rows carry a size: once, few, many, or a class if the clone is expanded.

clone_size: .; j_call: TRBJ1-4; v_call: TRBV3-1/TRBV3-2; d_call: .; cdr3_aa: CASSRNRGVNEKLFF; cdr3_nt: TGTGCCAGCAGCCGCAACCGGGGGGTGAATGAAAAACTGTTTTTT
clone_size: few; j_call: TRBJ1-5; v_call: TRBV6-6; d_call: TRBD1; cdr3_aa: CASTGGEQQPQHF; cdr3_nt: TGTGCCAGCACAGGGGGCGAGCAGCAGCCCCAGCATTTT
clone_size: few; j_call: TRBJ2-5; v_call: TRBV11-2; d_call: TRBD2; cdr3_aa: CASGTSGGQETQYF; cdr3_nt: TGTGCCAGCGGGACTAGCGGGGGGCAAGAGACCCAGTACTTC
clone_size: .; j_call: TRBJ1-3; v_call: TRBV3-1/TRBV3-2; d_call: .; cdr3_aa: CASSPYIGSGNTIYF; cdr3_nt: TGTGCCAGCAGCCCATACATCGGGAGTGGAAACACCATATATTTT
clone_size: .; j_call: TRBJ2-3; v_call: TRBV29-1; d_call: TRBD1; cdr3_aa: CSATGGWSTDTQYF; cdr3_nt: TGCAGCGCTACAGGGGGCTGGAGCACAGATACGCAGTATTTT
clone_size: .; j_call: TRBJ2-1; v_call: TRBV27; d_call: .; cdr3_aa: CASSSLRGYNEQFF; cdr3_nt: TGTGCCAGCAGTTCGCTTAGGGGGTACAATGAGCAGTTCTTC
clone_size: .; j_call: TRBJ1-2; v_call: TRBV7-8; d_call: TRBD1; cdr3_aa: CASSLELGRGNYGYTF; cdr3_nt: TGTGCCAGCAGCTTAGAGTTGGGCAGGGGGAACTATGGCTACACCTTC
clone_size: .; j_call: TRBJ1-2; v_call: TRBV6-5; d_call: .; cdr3_aa: CASSYLSAQGIDGYTF; cdr3_nt: TGTGCCAGCAGTTACTTAAGCGCACAGGGAATCGATGGCTACACCTTC
clone_size: .; j_call: TRBJ2-1; v_call: TRBV19; d_call: .; cdr3_aa: CASSIAISSYNEQFF; cdr3_nt: TGTGCCAGTAGTATAGCGATTAGCTCCTACAATGAGCAGTTCTTC
clone_size: .; j_call: TRBJ2-7; v_call: TRBV7-2; d_call: TRBD2; cdr3_aa: CASSLALGEGYEQYF; cdr3_nt: TGTGCCAGCAGCTTAGCGTTAGGGGAGGGGTACGAGCAGTACTTC
clone_size: .; j_call: TRBJ2-7; v_call: TRBV10-2; d_call: TRBD1; cdr3_aa: CASSESWDSRSYEQYF; cdr3_nt: TGCGCCAGCAGTGAGTCATGGGACAGCCGCTCCTACGAGCAGTACTTC
clone_size: few; j_call: TRBJ1-6; v_call: TRBV14; d_call: .; cdr3_aa: CASSPRVGPNSPLHF; cdr3_nt: TGTGCCAGCAGCCCCCGGGTGGGGCCCAATTCACCCCTCCACTTT
clone_size: .; j_call: TRBJ2-5; v_call: TRBV11-2; d_call: .; cdr3_aa: CASSLNPGTHQKTQYF; cdr3_nt: TGTGCCAGCAGCTTAAACCCCGGGACACACCAGAAGACCCAGTACTTC
clone_size: .; j_call: TRBJ1-2; v_call: TRBV7-3; d_call: .; cdr3_aa: CASSLTQGGYGYTF; cdr3_nt: TGTGCCAGCAGCTTAACGCAGGGAGGATATGGCTACACCTTC
clone_size: once; j_call: TRBJ1-2; v_call: TRBV5-6; d_call: .; cdr3_aa: CASSQPSAGYYGYTF; cdr3_nt: TGTGCCAGCAGCCAACCCTCGGCCGGGTACTATGGCTACACCTTC
clone_size: .; j_call: TRBJ1-5; v_call: TRBV27; d_call: TRBD1; cdr3_aa: CASRRTGKVNQPQHF; cdr3_nt: TGTGCCAGCAGACGGACAGGGAAGGTCAATCAGCCCCAGCATTTT
clone_size: .; j_call: TRBJ1-2; v_call: TRBV4-3; d_call: .; cdr3_aa: CASSQDGEVLYGYTF; cdr3_nt: TGCGCCAGCAGCCAAGATGGAGAGGTTTTATATGGCTACACCTTC
clone_size: .; j_call: TRBJ1-6; v_call: TRBV7-6; d_call: .; cdr3_aa: CASSLERGIGSPLHF; cdr3_nt: TGTGCCAGCAGCTTAGAGCGGGGAATCGGTTCACCCCTCCACTTT
clone_size: .; j_call: TRBJ2-2; v_call: TRBV19; d_call: TRBD2; cdr3_aa: CASSQGTSGYTGELFF; cdr3_nt: TGTGCCAGTAGTCAAGGGACTAGCGGATACACCGGGGAGCTGTTTTTT
clone_size: once; j_call: TRBJ2-3; v_call: TRBV3-1/TRBV3-2; d_call: TRBD2; cdr3_aa: CASSQGLAGADTQYF; cdr3_nt: TGTGCCAGCAGCCAAGGGCTAGCGGGCGCAGATACGCAGTATTTT
clone_size: .; j_call: TRBJ1-2; v_call: TRBV11-2; d_call: TRBD1; cdr3_aa: CASSYRGPYGYTF; cdr3_nt: TGTGCCAGCAGCTACAGGGGACCCTATGGCTACACCTTC
clone_size: few; j_call: TRBJ2-3; v_call: TRBV29-1; d_call: TRBD1; cdr3_aa: CSAAPGTASTDTQYF; cdr3_nt: TGCAGCGCCGCGCCCGGGACAGCTAGCACAGATACGCAGTATTTT
clone_size: .; j_call: TRBJ1-1; v_call: TRBV29-1; d_call: TRBD1; cdr3_aa: CSVDDRVNTEAFF; cdr3_nt: TGCAGCGTTGATGACAGGGTGAACACTGAAGCTTTCTTT
clone_size: .; j_call: TRBJ2-1; v_call: TRBV18; d_call: .; cdr3_aa: CASSPVPQVNEQFF; cdr3_nt: TGTGCCAGCTCACCCGTCCCACAGGTCAATGAGCAGTTCTTC
clone_size: few; j_call: TRBJ2-3; v_call: TRBV10-3; d_call: TRBD2; cdr3_aa: CAISRSGGLTDTQYF; cdr3_nt: TGTGCCATCAGCCGCTCGGGGGGGCTGACAGATACGCAGTATTTT
clone_size: .; j_call: TRBJ1-2; v_call: TRBV30; d_call: TRBD1; cdr3_aa: CAWSPNRGGGYTF; cdr3_nt: TGTGCCTGGAGCCCTAACAGGGGGGGAGGCTACACCTTC
clone_size: .; j_call: TRBJ1-1; v_call: TRBV4-1; d_call: .; cdr3_aa: CASSPDITKAAFF; cdr3_nt: TGCGCCAGCAGCCCGGACATCACAAAGGCGGCTTTCTTT
clone_size: .; j_call: TRBJ2-5; v_call: TRBV5-1; d_call: .; cdr3_aa: CASSLAAGGETQYF; cdr3_nt: TGCGCCAGCAGCTTGGCCGCCGGAGGGGAGACCCAGTACTTC
clone_size: once; j_call: TRBJ2-2; v_call: TRBV5-1; d_call: TRBD1; cdr3_aa: CASSLQGQDTGELFF; cdr3_nt: TGCGCCAGCAGCCTTCAGGGACAGGACACCGGGGAGCTGTTTTTT
clone_size: .; j_call: TRBJ2-1; v_call: TRBV10-3; d_call: TRBD2; cdr3_aa: CAISDSSGGFKPNSYNEQFF; cdr3_nt: TGTGCCATCAGTGACTCTAGCGGGGGCTTTAAACCGAACTCCTACAATGAGCAGTTCTTC
clone_size: .; j_call: TRBJ1-3; v_call: TRBV7-9; d_call: .; cdr3_aa: CASSSTVVESGNTIYF; cdr3_nt: TGTGCCAGCAGCTCTACTGTGGTGGAGTCTGGAAACACCATATATTTT
clone_size: .; j_call: TRBJ1-1; v_call: TRBV7-2; d_call: .; cdr3_aa: CASSVGAGRNTEAFF; cdr3_nt: TGTGCCAGCAGCGTAGGAGCCGGGAGAAACACTGAAGCTTTCTTT
clone_size: .; j_call: TRBJ2-3; v_call: TRBV19; d_call: .; cdr3_aa: CASTSGTYSTDTQYF; cdr3_nt: TGTGCCAGTACCTCTGGGACATATAGCACAGATACGCAGTATTTT
clone_size: .; j_call: TRBJ2-1; v_call: TRBV19; d_call: TRBD2; cdr3_aa: CASTAGGPVHEQFF; cdr3_nt: TGTGCCAGTACGGCGGGGGGGCCCGTCCATGAGCAGTTCTTC
clone_size: .; j_call: TRBJ1-2; v_call: TRBV9; d_call: .; cdr3_aa: CASSVELGEGYTF; cdr3_nt: TGTGCCAGCAGCGTAGAGTTGGGCGAGGGCTACACCTTC
clone_size: few; j_call: TRBJ1-2; v_call: TRBV30; d_call: .; cdr3_aa: CAWTSGGRGGYTF; cdr3_nt: TGTGCCTGGACTTCCGGGGGACGGGGTGGCTACACCTTC
clone_size: few; j_call: TRBJ1-5; v_call: TRBV30; d_call: TRBD1; cdr3_aa: CASDRGSIGRNQPQHF; cdr3_nt: TGTGCCTCTGACAGGGGGTCCATCGGAAGGAATCAGCCCCAGCATTTT
clone_size: .; j_call: TRBJ1-5; v_call: TRBV19; d_call: TRBD1; cdr3_aa: CASSSGGTVLGQPQHF; cdr3_nt: TGTGCCAGTAGTTCGGGGGGGACAGTCCTGGGGCAGCCCCAGCATTTT